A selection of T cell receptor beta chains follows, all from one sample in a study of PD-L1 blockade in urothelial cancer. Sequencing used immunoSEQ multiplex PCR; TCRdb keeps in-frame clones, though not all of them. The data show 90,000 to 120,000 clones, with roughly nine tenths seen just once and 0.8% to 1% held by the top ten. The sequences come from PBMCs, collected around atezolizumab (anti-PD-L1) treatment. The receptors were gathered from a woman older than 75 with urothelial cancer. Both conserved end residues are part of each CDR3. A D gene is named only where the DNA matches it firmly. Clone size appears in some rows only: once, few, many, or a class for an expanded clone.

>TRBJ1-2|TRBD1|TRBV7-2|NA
TGTGCCAGCAGCTTAGACGTAGGGGGCGCAGGCTACACCTTC
CASSLDVGGAGYTF
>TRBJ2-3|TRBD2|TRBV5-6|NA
TGTGCCAGCAGCAAGACTAGCGGGAGGGTGGGCGATACGCAGTATTTT
CASSKTSGRVGDTQYF
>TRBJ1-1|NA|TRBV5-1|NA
TGCGCCAGCAGCCAACGCCCTGAGGGTAGGACCACTGAAGCTTTCTTT
CASSQRPEGRTTEAFF
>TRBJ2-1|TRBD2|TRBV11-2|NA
TGTGCCAGCAGCCCCGGGACTATCCTGAGCTCCTACAATGAGCAGTTCTTC
CASSPGTILSSYNEQFF
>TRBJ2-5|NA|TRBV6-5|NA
TGTGCCAGCAAGGCGGAGGGCCGGGAGACCCAGTACTTC
CASKAEGRETQYF
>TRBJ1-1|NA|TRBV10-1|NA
TGCGCCACCTCAAGGGGTACTGAAGCTTTCTTT
CATSRGTEAFF
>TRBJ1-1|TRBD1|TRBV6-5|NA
TGTGCCAGCAGTCGGGACAGGGACATGAACACTGAAGCTTTCTTT
CASSRDRDMNTEAFF
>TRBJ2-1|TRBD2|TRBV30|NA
TGTGCCTGGGGGACTAGCACCAATGAGCAGTTCTTC
CAWGTSTNEQFF
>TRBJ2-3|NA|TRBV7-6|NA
TGTGCCAGCAGCTTAGTCGGGGGAACAGATACGCAGTATTTT
CASSLVGGTDTQYF
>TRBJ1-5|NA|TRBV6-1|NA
TGTGCCAGCACTATAGACAGAGGCCAGCCCCAGCATTTT
CASTIDRGQPQHF
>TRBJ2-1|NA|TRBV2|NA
TGTGCCAGCAGTCTTGACAGGAACAATGAGCAGTTCTTC
CASSLDRNNEQFF
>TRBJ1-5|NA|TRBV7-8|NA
TGTGCCAGCAGCTTATCCCTCGGTAGCAATCAGCCCCAGCATTTT
CASSLSLGSNQPQHF
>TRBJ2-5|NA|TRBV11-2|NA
TGTGCCAGCAGCTTAGTTGGGCTCTTGGAGACCCAGTACTTC
CASSLVGLLETQYF
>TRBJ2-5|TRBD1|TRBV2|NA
TGTGCCAGCACCTGGGACAGCCCCCAAGAGACCCAGTACTTC
CASTWDSPQETQYF
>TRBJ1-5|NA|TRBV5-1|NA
TGCGCCAGCAGCTTGGACGGGGAAGACAATCAGCCCCAGCATTTT
CASSLDGEDNQPQHF
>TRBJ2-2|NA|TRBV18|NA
TGTGCCAGCTCACTTATCGGGACAAAAAACACCGGGGAGCTGTTTTTT
CASSLIGTKNTGELFF
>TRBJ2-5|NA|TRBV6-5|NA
TGTGCCAGCAGTACCCTGGCTGGCGGGAAAGAGACCCAGTACTTC
CASSTLAGGKETQYF
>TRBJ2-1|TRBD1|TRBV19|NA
TGTGCCACCACGGGACAGGGGTATAATGAGCAGTTCTTC
CATTGQGYNEQFF
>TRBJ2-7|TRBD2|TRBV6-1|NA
TGTGCCAGCAGTGGCCCCGGGACTAGCGGATTTTCCTACGAGCAGTACTTC
CASSGPGTSGFSYEQYF
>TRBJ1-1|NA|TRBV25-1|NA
TGTGCCAGCAGTCGGGGTTGGACTGAAGCTTTCTTT
CASSRGWTEAFF
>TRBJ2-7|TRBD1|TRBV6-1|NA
TGTGCCAGCATCCTCACAGGGGGCTACGAGCAGTACTTC
CASILTGGYEQYF
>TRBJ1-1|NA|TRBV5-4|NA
TGTGCCAGCAGCTTGAATGTCGGGATGAACACTGAAGCTTTCTTT
CASSLNVGMNTEAFF
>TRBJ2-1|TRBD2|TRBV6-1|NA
TGTGCCAGCAGTGAAGGAGCGGGAGTAGGTGGACGTGAGCAGTTCTTC
CASSEGAGVGGREQFF
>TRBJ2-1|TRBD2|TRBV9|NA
TGTGCCAGCAGCGTAGGGCGGGAGGGGGTTTACAATGAGCAGTTCTTC
CASSVGREGVYNEQFF
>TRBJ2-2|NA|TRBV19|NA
TGTGCCAGTAGGATCGATGGCGGAGGTATGGCCGGGGAGCTGTTTTTT
CASRIDGGGMAGELFF
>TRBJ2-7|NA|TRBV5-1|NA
TGCGCCAGCAGCTTGGATGTCAGATCAGGCGAGCAGTACTTC
CASSLDVRSGEQYF
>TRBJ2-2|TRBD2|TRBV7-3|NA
TGTGCCAGCAGTTCCATAGCGGGAGGAACCGGGGAGCTGTTTTTT
CASSSIAGGTGELFF
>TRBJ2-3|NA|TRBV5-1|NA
TGCGCCAGCAGCTTGAGTACGGGAGATACGCAGTATTTT
CASSLSTGDTQYF
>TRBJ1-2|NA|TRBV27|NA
TGTGCCAGCAGATCGCCGGGACATCCGGCGCATAGCTACACCTTC
CASRSPGHPAHSYTF
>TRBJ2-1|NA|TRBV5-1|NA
TGCGCCAGCAGCTTTCAGGGCAGCTCCTACAATGAGCAGTTCTTC
CASSFQGSSYNEQFF
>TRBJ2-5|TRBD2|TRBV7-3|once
TGTGCCAGCAGCACTAGCGGCAAAGAGACCCAGTACTTC
CASSTSGKETQYF